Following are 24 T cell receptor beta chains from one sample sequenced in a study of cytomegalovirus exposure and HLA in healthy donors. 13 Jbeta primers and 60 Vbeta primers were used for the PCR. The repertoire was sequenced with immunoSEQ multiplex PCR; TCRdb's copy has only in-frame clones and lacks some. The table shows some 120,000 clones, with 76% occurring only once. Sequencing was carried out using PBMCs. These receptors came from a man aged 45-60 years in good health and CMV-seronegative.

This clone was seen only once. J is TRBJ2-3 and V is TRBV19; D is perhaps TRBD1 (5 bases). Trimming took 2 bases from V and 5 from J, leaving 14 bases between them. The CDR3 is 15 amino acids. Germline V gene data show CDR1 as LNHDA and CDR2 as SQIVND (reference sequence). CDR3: CASSIIAQQGDTQYF. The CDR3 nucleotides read TGTGCCAGTAGTATAATAGCCCAGCAGGGAGATACGCAGTATTTT. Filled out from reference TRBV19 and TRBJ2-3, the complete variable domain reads DGGITQSPKYLFRKEGQNVTLSCEQNLNHDAMYWYRQDPGQGLRLIYYSQIVNDFQKGDIAEGYSVSREKKESFPLTVTSAQKNPTAFYLCASSIIAQQGDTQYFGPGTRLTVL.

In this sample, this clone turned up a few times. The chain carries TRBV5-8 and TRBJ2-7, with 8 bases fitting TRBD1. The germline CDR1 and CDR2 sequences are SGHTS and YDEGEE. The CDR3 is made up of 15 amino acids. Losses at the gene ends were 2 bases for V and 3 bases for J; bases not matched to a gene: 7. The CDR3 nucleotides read TGTGCCAGCAGCTTTACAGGGGGAGGAAGCTACGAGCAGTACGTC. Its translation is CASSFTGGGSYEQYV.

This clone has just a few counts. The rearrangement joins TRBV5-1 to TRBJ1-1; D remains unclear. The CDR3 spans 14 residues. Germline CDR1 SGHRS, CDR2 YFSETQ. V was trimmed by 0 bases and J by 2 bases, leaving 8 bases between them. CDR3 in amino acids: CASSLVAGNTEAFF. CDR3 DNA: TGCGCCAGCAGCTTGGTTGCGGGCAACACTGAAGCTTTCTTT.

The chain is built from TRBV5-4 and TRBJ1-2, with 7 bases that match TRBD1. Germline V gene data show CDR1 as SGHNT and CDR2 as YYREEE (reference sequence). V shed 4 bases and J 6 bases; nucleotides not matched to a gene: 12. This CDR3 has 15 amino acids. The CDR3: CASSQISNQGDGYTF. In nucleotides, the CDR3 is TGTGCCAGCAGCCAAATCTCTAACCAGGGGGATGGCTACACCTTC.

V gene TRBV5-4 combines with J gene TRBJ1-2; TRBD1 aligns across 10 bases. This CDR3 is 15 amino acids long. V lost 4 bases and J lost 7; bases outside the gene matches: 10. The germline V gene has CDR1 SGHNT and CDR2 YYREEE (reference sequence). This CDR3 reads CASSAYSGTGVGYTF. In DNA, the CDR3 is TGTGCCAGCAGCGCATACTCCGGGACAGGGGTTGGCTACACCTTC.

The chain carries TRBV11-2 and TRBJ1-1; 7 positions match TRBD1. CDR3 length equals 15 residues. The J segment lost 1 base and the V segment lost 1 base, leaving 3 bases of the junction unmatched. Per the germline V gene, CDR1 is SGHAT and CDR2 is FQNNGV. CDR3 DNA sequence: TGTGCCAGCAGCTTAGTGGGACAGAAGAACACTGAAGCTTTCTTT. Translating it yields CASSLVGQKNTEAFF.

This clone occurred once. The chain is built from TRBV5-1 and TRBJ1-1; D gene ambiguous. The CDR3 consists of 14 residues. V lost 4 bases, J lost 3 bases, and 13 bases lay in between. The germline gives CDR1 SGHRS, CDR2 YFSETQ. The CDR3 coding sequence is TGCGCCAGCAGCCCGGGAGAAAGGGACACTGAAGCTTTCTTT. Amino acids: CASSPGERDTEAFF.

The CDR3: CASTPIGTGLYGYTF. In DNA, the CDR3 is TGTGCCAGTACCCCAATCGGGACAGGGTTATATGGCTACACCTTC. This sequence joins TRBV19 and TRBJ1-2, with 9 nucleotides matching TRBD1. Germline-derived CDR1 and CDR2 are LNHDA and SQIVND (reference sequence). V shed 7 bases and J 5 bases; nucleotides not matched to a gene: 11. This CDR3 has 15 amino acids. Variable domain in full (rest from reference TRBV19 and TRBJ1-2): DGGITQSPKYLFRKEGQNVTLSCEQNLNHDAMYWYRQDPGQGLRLIYYSQIVNDFQKGDIAEGYSVSREKKESFPLTVTSAQKNPTAFYLCASTPIGTGLYGYTFGSGTRLTVV.

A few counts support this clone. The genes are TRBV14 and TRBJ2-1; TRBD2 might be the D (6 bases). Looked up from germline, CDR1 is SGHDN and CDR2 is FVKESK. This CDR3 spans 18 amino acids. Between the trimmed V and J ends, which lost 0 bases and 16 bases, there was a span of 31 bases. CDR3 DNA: TGTGCCAGCAGCCAAGATATGTGGCGGGACGGATCCCCACCGAAGGAATTCTTC. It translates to CASSQDMWRDGSPPKEFF.

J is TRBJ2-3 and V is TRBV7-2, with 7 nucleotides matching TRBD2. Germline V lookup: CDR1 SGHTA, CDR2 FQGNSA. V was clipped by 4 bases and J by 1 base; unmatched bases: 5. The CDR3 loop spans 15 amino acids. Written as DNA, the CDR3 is TGTGCCAGCAGCTACTACGCGGGGGGCACAGATACGCAGTATTTT. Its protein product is CASSYYAGGTDTQYF.

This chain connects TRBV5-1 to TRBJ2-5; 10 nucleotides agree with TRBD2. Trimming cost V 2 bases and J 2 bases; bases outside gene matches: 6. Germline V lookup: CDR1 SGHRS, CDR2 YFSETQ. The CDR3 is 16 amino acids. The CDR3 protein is CASSLIRLAGQETQYF. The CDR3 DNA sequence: TGCGCCAGCAGCTTAATACGACTAGCGGGTCAAGAGACCCAGTACTTC.

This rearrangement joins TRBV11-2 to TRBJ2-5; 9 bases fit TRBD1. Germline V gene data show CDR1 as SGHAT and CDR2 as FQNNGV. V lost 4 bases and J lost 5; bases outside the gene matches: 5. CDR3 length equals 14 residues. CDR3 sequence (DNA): TGTGCCAGCAGCTCAGGGACAGGGACCGAGACCCAGTACTTC. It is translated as CASSSGTGTETQYF.

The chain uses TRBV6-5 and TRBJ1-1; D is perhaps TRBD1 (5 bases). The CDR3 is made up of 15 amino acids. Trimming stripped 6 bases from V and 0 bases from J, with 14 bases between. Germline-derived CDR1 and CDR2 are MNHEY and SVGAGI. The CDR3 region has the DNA TGTGCCAGCAGAACTGGGAGGGGAATGAACACTGAAGCTTTCTTT. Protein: CASRTGRGMNTEAFF.

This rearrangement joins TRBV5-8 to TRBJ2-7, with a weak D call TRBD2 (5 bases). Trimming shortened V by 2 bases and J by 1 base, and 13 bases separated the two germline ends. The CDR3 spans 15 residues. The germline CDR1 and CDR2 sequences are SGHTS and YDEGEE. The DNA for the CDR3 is TGTGCCAGCAGCTTTCGGGGTAGCAGTTCCTACGAGCAGTACGTC. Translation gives CASSFRGSSSYEQYV.

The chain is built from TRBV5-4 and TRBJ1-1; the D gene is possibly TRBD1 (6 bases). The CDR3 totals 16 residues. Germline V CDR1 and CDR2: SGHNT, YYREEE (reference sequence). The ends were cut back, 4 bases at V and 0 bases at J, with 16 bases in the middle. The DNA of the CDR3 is TGTGCCAGCAGCCCCAGGGGCTTAAGGATGAACACTGAAGCTTTCTTT. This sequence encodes CASSPRGLRMNTEAFF.

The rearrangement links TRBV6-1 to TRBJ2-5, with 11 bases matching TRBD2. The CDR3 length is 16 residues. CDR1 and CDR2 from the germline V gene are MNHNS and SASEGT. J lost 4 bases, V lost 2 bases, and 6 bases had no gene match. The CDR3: CASSENVAGGRETQYF. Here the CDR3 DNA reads TGTGCCAGCAGTGAAAACGTAGCGGGGGGGCGAGAGACCCAGTACTTC.

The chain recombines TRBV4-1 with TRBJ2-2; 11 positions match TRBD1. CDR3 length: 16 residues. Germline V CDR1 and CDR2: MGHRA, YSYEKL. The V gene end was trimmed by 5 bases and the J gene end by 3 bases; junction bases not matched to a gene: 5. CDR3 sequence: CASSLGTGGYTGELFF. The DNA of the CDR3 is TGCGCCAGCAGCTTAGGGACAGGGGGTTACACCGGGGAGCTGTTTTTT.

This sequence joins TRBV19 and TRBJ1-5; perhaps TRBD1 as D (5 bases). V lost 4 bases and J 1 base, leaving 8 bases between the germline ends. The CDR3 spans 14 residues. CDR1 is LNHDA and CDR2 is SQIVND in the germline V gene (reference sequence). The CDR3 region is CASSTPGSNQPQHF. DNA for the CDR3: TGTGCCAGTAGTACCCCAGGGAGCAATCAGCCCCAGCATTTT.

The CDR3 DNA reads as TGTGCCTGGAGCTCATATCCCGGTCAGCCCCAGCATTTT. It yields the protein CAWSSYPGQPQHF. The rearrangement uses TRBV30 and TRBJ1-5; D remains unclear. CDR3 size: 13 residues. Germline CDR1 GTSNPN, CDR2 SVGIG (reference sequence). Trimming left V 3 bases short and J 6 bases short, with 12 bases between.

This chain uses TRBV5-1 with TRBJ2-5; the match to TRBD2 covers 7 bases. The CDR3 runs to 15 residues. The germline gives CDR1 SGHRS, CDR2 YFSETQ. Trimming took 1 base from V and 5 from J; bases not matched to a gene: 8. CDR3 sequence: CASSLSIARGETQYF. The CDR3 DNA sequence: TGCGCCAGCAGCTTGTCGATCGCGCGGGGGGAGACCCAGTACTTC.

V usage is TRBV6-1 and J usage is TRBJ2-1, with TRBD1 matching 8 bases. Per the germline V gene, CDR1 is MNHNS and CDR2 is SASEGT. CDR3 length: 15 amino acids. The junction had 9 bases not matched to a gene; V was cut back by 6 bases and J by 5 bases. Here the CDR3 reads CASSPRTGRDNEQFF. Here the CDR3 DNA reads TGTGCCAGCAGCCCTCGGACAGGGCGTGACAATGAGCAGTTCTTC.

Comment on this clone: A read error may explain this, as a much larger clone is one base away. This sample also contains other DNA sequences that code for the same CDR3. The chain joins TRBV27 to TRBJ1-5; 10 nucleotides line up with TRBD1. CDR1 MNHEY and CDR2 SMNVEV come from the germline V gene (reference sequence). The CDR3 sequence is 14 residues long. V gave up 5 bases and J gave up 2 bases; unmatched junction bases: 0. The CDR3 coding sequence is TGTGCCAGCAGTGGGACAGGGGGCAATCAGCCCCAGCATTTT. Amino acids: CASSGTGGNQPQHF.

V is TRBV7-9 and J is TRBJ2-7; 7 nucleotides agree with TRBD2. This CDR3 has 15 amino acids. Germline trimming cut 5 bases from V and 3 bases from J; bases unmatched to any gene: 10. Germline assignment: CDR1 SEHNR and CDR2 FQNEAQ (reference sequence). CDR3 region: CASSGYGTTLYEQYF. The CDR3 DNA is TGTGCCAGCAGCGGGTACGGGACTACTCTCTACGAGCAGTACTTC.

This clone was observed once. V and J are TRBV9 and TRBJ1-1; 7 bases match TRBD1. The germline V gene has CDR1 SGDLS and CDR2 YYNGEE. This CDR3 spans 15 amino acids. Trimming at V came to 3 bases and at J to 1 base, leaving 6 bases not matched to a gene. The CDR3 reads CASSAGTAENTEAFF. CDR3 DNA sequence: TGTGCCAGCAGCGCGGGGACAGCTGAGAACACTGAAGCTTTCTTT.